This T cell receptor (beta chain) was documented in a study of T cell repertoires in cytomegalovirus infection. At least ten counts were recorded for this clonotype. The CDR3 is 15 amino acids. Trimming at V came to 3 bases and at J to 5 bases, leaving 3 bases not matched to a gene. Per the germline V gene, CDR1 is LNHDA and CDR2 is SQIVND (reference sequence). Using its own MiXCR run on the reads, TCRdb lists one record per CDR3 protein. The sample lists under 200,000 distinct CDR3 sequences; roughly 9% were seen once. Input material: PBMCs. The J gene is TRBJ1-6, the V gene TRBV19; the match to TRBD1 covers 8 bases. The receptor was derived from a human donor in good health (CMV status not recorded). Some clones in this sample may be carry-over from other donors' samples. The CDR3 is CASSMLTGDNSPLHF. CDR3 in DNA: TGTGCCAGTAGTATGCTGACAGGGGATAATTCACCCCTCCACTTT.